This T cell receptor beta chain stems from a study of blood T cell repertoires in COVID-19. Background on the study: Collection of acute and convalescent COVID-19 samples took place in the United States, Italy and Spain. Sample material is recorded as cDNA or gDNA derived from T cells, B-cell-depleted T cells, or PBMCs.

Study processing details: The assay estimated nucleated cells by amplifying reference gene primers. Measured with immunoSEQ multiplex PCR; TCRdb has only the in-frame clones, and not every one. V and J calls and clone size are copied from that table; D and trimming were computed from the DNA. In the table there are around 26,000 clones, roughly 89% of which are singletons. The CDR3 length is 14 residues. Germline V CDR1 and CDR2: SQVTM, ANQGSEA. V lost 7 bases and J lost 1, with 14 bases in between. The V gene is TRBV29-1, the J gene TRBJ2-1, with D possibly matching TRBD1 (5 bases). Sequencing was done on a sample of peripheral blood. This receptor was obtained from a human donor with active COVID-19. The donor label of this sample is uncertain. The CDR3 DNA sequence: TGCAGCGCCGGTGACCAGGGTTCCTACAATGAGCAGTTCTTC. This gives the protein CSAGDQGSYNEQFF.